Below, one TCR beta chain is given with its context. Trimming removed 7 bases at V and 9 bases at J, with 10 bases between. The CDR3 length is 11 residues. Original methodology: Reference gene primers were amplified, and this amplification served to estimate nucleated cell counts. Some clones are missing from TCRdb's copy, which holds only in-frame ones; the method was immunoSEQ multiplex PCR. That table supplies the V and J calls and clone size; D and trimming were determined from the DNA. The sample carries roughly 300,000 clones, approximately 80% recorded once. The record originates from a study of blood T cell repertoires in COVID-19.

This TCR was sampled from a woman in her fifties or sixties with active or convalescent COVID-19. The chain combines TRBV12-3 or TRBV12-4 with TRBJ1-3; a weak D match, TRBD1 (5 bases). The sequencing input was peripheral blood. CDR3 DNA: TGTGCCAGCACGTTGGGGGGCACCATATATTTT. Its translation: CASTLGGTIYF.